The clone carrying this TCR beta chain was seen once. Its antigen is currently unknown. Germline values: CDR1 SGHTA, CDR2 FQGNSA. This CDR3 is built from 13 residues. Trimming pared 1 base from V and 6 bases from J, leaving 10 bases between. The data were taken from a study of T cell responses to AZD1222 COVID-19 vaccine. Sequenced by immunoSEQ multiplex PCR; TCRdb stores in-frame clones only, minus some. The data show around 140,000 clones, approximately 85% seen once. Study outcomes and limitations: Two AZD1222 administrations were followed by greater Spike-specific TCR breadth and depth. Baseline serology detected seropositivity in only six AZD1222 recipients. Donors were chiefly white British, with a greater number of females, and clonal diversity was perhaps underestimated.

The material was peripheral blood, obtained 28 days after the second dose of the MenACWY control vaccine. J is TRBJ2-7 and V is TRBV7-2, with D hard to call. The receptor comes from an adult who received the MenACWY meningococcal vaccine as a control. The CDR3 sequence is CASSLETAGEQYF. CDR3 sequence (DNA): TGTGCCAGCAGCTTAGAGACGGCCGGCGAGCAGTACTTC.